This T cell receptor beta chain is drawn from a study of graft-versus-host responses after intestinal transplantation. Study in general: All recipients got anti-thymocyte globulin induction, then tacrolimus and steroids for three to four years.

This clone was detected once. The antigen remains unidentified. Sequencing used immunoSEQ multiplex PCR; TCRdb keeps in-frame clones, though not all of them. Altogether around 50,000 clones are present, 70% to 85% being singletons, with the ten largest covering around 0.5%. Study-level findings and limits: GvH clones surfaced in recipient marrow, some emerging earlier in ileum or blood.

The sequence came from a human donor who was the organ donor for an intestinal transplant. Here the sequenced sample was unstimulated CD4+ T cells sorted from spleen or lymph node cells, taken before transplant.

DNA for the CDR3: TGTGCCACCGCCGGGACTAGAGCCTACAATGAGCAGTTCTTC. Protein: CATAGTRAYNEQFF. This chain connects TRBV19 to TRBJ2-1; TRBD2 aligns across 8 bases. The CDR3 runs 14 residues. Germline CDR1 reads LNHDA; CDR2 reads SQIVND (reference sequence). V trimming: 10 bases; J trimming: 2 bases; junction bases outside the gene matches: 7.